Following are 25 T cell receptor beta chains from one sample sequenced in a study of cytomegalovirus exposure and HLA in healthy donors. Amplification used 60 Vbeta primers and 13 Jbeta primers. The repertoire was sequenced with immunoSEQ multiplex PCR; TCRdb's copy has only in-frame clones and lacks some. Here the sample spans fewer than 150,000 clones, less than 90% being singletons. The sequenced material came from PBMCs. The source is a man over 45 in good health and CMV-seronegative.

The chain joins TRBV28 to TRBJ2-7; 11 bases match TRBD1. V gave up 8 bases and J gave up 2 bases; unmatched junction bases: 5. The germline V gene encodes CDR1 MDHEN and CDR2 SYDVKM. CDR3 length: 14 residues. This chain's CDR3 is CASLGTGGPYEQYF. Here the CDR3 DNA reads TGTGCCAGCCTGGGGACAGGGGGACCCTACGAGCAGTACTTC. Filled out from reference TRBV28 and TRBJ2-7, the complete variable domain reads DVKVTQSSRYLVKRTGEKVFLECVQDMDHENMFWYRQDPGLGLRLIYFSYDVKMKEKGDIPEGYSVSREKKERFSLILESASTNQTSMYLCASLGTGGPYEQYFGPGTRLTVT.

The rearrangement joins TRBV5-4 to TRBJ2-7; no clear D gene. The V gene lost 4 bases and the J gene lost 4 bases, with 18 bases spanning the gap. The CDR3 runs 15 residues. CDR1 SGHNT and CDR2 YYREEE come from the germline V gene (reference sequence). This chain's CDR3 is CASSQQPLGLYEQYF. Written as DNA, the CDR3 is TGTGCCAGCAGCCAGCAGCCCCTAGGCTTGTACGAGCAGTACTTC.

This rearrangement joins TRBV28 to TRBJ1-2; D is possibly TRBD1 (6 bases). V lost 2 bases and J 4 bases, leaving 8 bases between the germline ends. The CDR3 consists of 13 residues. Germline CDR1 MDHEN, CDR2 SYDVKM. The CDR3 DNA follows: TGTGCCAGCAGTTTAGGACAGATCTATGGCTACACCTTC. This gives the protein CASSLGQIYGYTF.

J is TRBJ1-6 and V is TRBV6-6; TRBD1 matches 7 bases. CDR3 length equals 14 residues. The V and J ends lost 4 bases and 10 bases, in that order; junction bases with no gene match: 7. The germline gives CDR1 MNHNY, CDR2 SVGAGI (reference sequence). DNA of the CDR3: TGTGCCAGCAGTTCTGACAGGGTTAGCTCACCCCTCCACTTT. It yields the protein CASSSDRVSSPLHF.

The rearrangement joins TRBV2 to TRBJ1-2, with D tentatively TRBD1 (6 bases). Trimming pared 3 bases from V and 4 bases from J, leaving 12 bases between. The germline CDR1 and CDR2 sequences are SNHLY and FYNNEI. CDR3 size: 14 residues. CDR3 coding DNA: TGTGCCAGCAGTGAGGGGGGGGCCGTCTATGGCTACACCTTC. Translating gives CASSEGGAVYGYTF.

This clone has just one count. This chain links TRBV29-1 with TRBJ2-7; TRBD1 agrees at 8 bases. The CDR3 contains 14 residues. Germline lookup yields CDR1 SQVTM and CDR2 ANQGSEA. The ends lost 7 bases at V and 0 bases at J; junction bases unmatched: 8. The CDR3 sequence is CSGSRTGSSYEQYF. In nucleotides, the CDR3 is TGCAGCGGATCCCGGACAGGGAGCTCCTACGAGCAGTACTTC.

The chain joins TRBV18 to TRBJ2-1, with TRBD2 as a possible D gene (6 bases). Germline-derived CDR1 and CDR2 are KGHSH and LQKENI. The CDR3 contains 16 residues. V was pared by 3 bases and J by 5 bases, with 17 bases between. The CDR3 nucleotides read TGTGCCAGCTCACCTTCAACGGGGAGGCTAAACAATGAGCAGTTCTTC. It yields the protein CASSPSTGRLNNEQFF.

The rearrangement uses TRBV5-6 and TRBJ2-3; perhaps TRBD2 as D (6 bases). Trimming took 3 bases from V and 0 from J, leaving 8 bases between them. Germline CDR1 SGHDT, CDR2 YYEEEE. The CDR3 contains 14 residues. The CDR3 sequence: CASSWDSSTDTQYF. The CDR3 bases are TGTGCCAGCAGCTGGGACTCTAGCACAGATACGCAGTATTTT.

This rearrangement joins TRBV11-2 to TRBJ2-7; D is uncertain. This CDR3 has 11 residues. Germline lookup yields CDR1 SGHAT and CDR2 FQNNGV. V was pared by 5 bases and J by 4 bases, with 6 bases between. The DNA for the CDR3 is TGTGCCAGCAGCCCCCAGTACGAGCAGTACTTC. Translation gives CASSPQYEQYF. Drawing the rest from reference TRBV11-2 and TRBJ2-7, the complete variable domain is EAGVAQSPRYKIIEKRQSVAFWCNPISGHATLYWYQQILGQGPKLLIQFQNNGVVDDSQLPKDRFSAERLKGVDSTLKIQPAKLEDSAVYLCASSPQYEQYFGPGTRLTVT.

V usage is TRBV10-3 and J usage is TRBJ2-5, with 9 bases identical to TRBD1. From germline, CDR1 is ENHRY and CDR2 SYGVKD. The CDR3 spans 14 residues. Trimming took 4 bases from V and 3 from J; bases not matched to a gene: 3. CDR3: CAISGDREKETQYF. CDR3 in DNA: TGTGCCATCAGTGGGGACAGGGAAAAAGAGACCCAGTACTTC.

This chain links TRBV19 with TRBJ2-7, with TRBD1 matching 7 bases. V lost 6 bases to trimming and J lost 2 bases; unmatched junction nucleotides: 13. This CDR3 is 16 amino acids long. The germline CDR1 and CDR2 sequences are LNHDA and SQIVND (reference sequence). CDR3 sequence: CASSLGTVDNAYEQYF. Here the CDR3 DNA reads TGTGCCAGTAGCCTCGGGACAGTTGACAATGCCTACGAGCAGTACTTC.

This clone occurred a few times. This chain uses TRBV5-6 with TRBJ1-2, with 9 nucleotides matching TRBD1. The germline CDR1 and CDR2 sequences are SGHDT and YYEEEE. V lost 4 bases and J lost 9; bases outside the gene matches: 13. The CDR3 consists of 15 residues. CDR3 DNA: TGTGCCAGCAGCCAGGGGGTTGGGACAGGGATGAGCTACACCTTC. Residues: CASSQGVGTGMSYTF.

The chain is built from TRBV30 and TRBJ1-2; 10 bases line up with TRBD1. The CDR3 extends over 17 amino acids. CDR1 is GTSNPN, CDR2 SVGIG, per germline (reference sequence). V gave up 2 bases and J gave up 0 bases; unmatched junction bases: 9. The CDR3 DNA sequence: TGTGCCTGGAGTCTCCGGGACAGGGGCCTTCCTAACTATGGCTACACCTTC. This gives the protein CAWSLRDRGLPNYGYTF.

This rearrangement joins TRBV28 to TRBJ2-7; 8 nucleotides agree with TRBD1. The trim removed 5 bases at V and 2 bases at J, leaving 5 bases unmatched. The CDR3 totals 14 residues. Germline-derived CDR1 and CDR2 are MDHEN and SYDVKM. CDR3 loop: CASSLTGDTYEQYF. The CDR3 region has the DNA TGTGCCAGCAGTCTGACAGGGGACACCTACGAGCAGTACTTC.

The chain employs TRBV5-6 and TRBJ1-1; unclear D gene. This CDR3 is built from 15 residues. From germline, CDR1 is SGHDT and CDR2 YYEEEE. V was cut by 3 bases and J by 5 bases, with 17 bases left in between. The CDR3 loop reads CASSSDKRYATEAFF. The CDR3 DNA sequence: TGTGCCAGCAGCTCAGACAAACGCTACGCTACTGAAGCTTTCTTT. The full variable domain, completed using reference TRBV5-6 and TRBJ1-1, is DAGVTQSPTHLIKTRGQQVTLRCSPKSGHDTVSWYQQALGQGPQFIFQYYEEEERQRGNFPDRFSGHQFPNYSSELNVNALLLGDSALYLCASSSDKRYATEAFFGQGTRLTVV.

About this clone: The junction and the germline gene differ at one end; a read error may be behind it. This chain uses TRBV5-4 with TRBJ1-2; D call uncertain. The CDR3 contains 13 residues. CDR1 is SGHNT, CDR2 YYREEE, per germline (reference sequence). For the CDR3, the DNA is TGTGCCAGCAGCTTGAACGCTAACTATGGCTACCCCTTC. It specifies CASSLNANYGYPF.

V gene TRBV6-5 combines with J gene TRBJ1-2; maybe TRBD1 (5 bases). The V end lost 0 bases, the J end lost 4 bases, and 12 bases lay between the germline ends. CDR1 and CDR2 from the germline V gene are MNHEY and SVGAGI. The CDR3 contains 15 residues. Here the CDR3 reads CASSYSGAQLYGYTF. CDR3 sequence (DNA): TGTGCCAGCAGTTACTCAGGGGCTCAGCTCTATGGCTACACCTTC.

The V gene is TRBV5-1, the J gene TRBJ1-1, with D tentatively TRBD1 (5 bases). V lost 5 bases to trimming and J lost 4 bases, with 15 bases between them. CDR1 is SGHRS, CDR2 YFSETQ, per germline. The CDR3 spans 14 residues. This CDR3 is CASSLAGGGTEAFF. For the CDR3, the DNA is TGCGCCAGCAGTCTGGCCGGGGGAGGCACTGAAGCTTTCTTT.

J is TRBJ2-7 and V is TRBV6-1; D gene unclear. The germline V and J ends were trimmed by 2 bases and 4 bases, with 12 bases remaining between them. CDR1 MNHNS and CDR2 SASEGT come from the germline V gene. CDR3 length: 14 residues. The CDR3: CASSENNPLYEQYF. The CDR3 nucleotides read TGTGCCAGCAGTGAAAACAACCCCCTTTACGAGCAGTACTTC.

J is TRBJ2-2 and V is TRBV4-3, with 7 bases matching TRBD2. Germline-derived CDR1 and CDR2 are LGHNA and YSLEER. Unmatched junction bases numbered 3, after V lost 1 base and J lost 1 base. The CDR3 covers 16 residues. CDR3 amino acids: CASSQGPSGNTGELFF. The CDR3 nucleotides read TGCGCCAGCAGCCAAGGCCCTAGCGGGAACACCGGGGAGCTGTTTTTT.

The chain couples TRBV5-4 to TRBJ2-1, with 7 bases fitting TRBD1. The length of the CDR3 is 13 residues. The V gene's germline CDR1 is SGHNT and CDR2 YYREEE (reference sequence). The J segment lost 7 bases and the V segment lost 4 bases, leaving 5 bases of the junction unmatched. The CDR3 is CASSQTGRNEQFF. CDR3 nucleotide sequence: TGTGCCAGCAGCCAGACAGGGCGGAATGAGCAGTTCTTC.

The chain recombines TRBV28 with TRBJ1-2; D call uncertain. Looked up from germline, CDR1 is MDHEN and CDR2 is SYDVKM. The CDR3 consists of 16 residues. V dropped 3 bases and J dropped 0 bases, with 14 bases sitting between them. CDR3 sequence reads: CASSFTPATSNYGYTF. The CDR3 coding sequence is TGTGCCAGCAGTTTTACACCCGCAACCTCTAACTATGGCTACACCTTC.

The V call is TRBV4-2, the J call TRBJ2-2, with D hard to call. The V gene lost 0 bases and the J gene lost 6 bases, with 11 bases spanning the gap. Germline V gene data show CDR1 as LGHNA and CDR2 as YNFKEQ. The CDR3 is 15 amino acids. The CDR3 sequence: CASSQDHSSAGELFF. The CDR3 region has the DNA TGTGCCAGCAGCCAAGATCACAGTTCCGCCGGGGAGCTGTTTTTT.

In nucleotides, the CDR3 is TGTGCCAGCAGTGCCGGACAGGGCGGCGGCTACACCTTC. It specifies CASSAGQGGGYTF. V usage is TRBV25-1 and J usage is TRBJ1-2; 8 nucleotides line up with TRBD1. This CDR3 spans 13 amino acids. J gave up 8 bases and V 4 bases, and 6 bases lay outside the gene matches. Germline assignment: CDR1 MGHDK and CDR2 SYGVNS.

The gene calls are TRBV10-3 and TRBJ2-7, with 8 bases fitting TRBD2. The CDR3 covers 14 residues. V was pared by 3 bases and J by 6 bases, with 7 bases of the junction left unmatched. Germline V lookup: CDR1 ENHRY, CDR2 SYGVKD. For the CDR3, the DNA is TGTGCCATCAGTGAAGAGCGGGAGTGGGGCGAGCAGTACTTC. Its translation: CAISEEREWGEQYF.